This T cell receptor beta chain was identified in a study of T-cell reconstitution after alpha-beta-depleted transplantation in children. This clonotype showed up many times. The TCRbeta library was prepared with unique molecular identifiers. Using its own MiXCR run on the PCR reads, TCRdb lists one record per CDR3 protein. The repertoire holds about 200,000 distinct CDR3 sequences, with about 6% as singletons. The V end lost 2 bases, the J end lost 5 bases, and 9 bases lay between the germline ends. Germline CDR1 DFQATT, CDR2 SNEGSKA (reference sequence). CDR3 length: 12 residues. The specimen comprised PBMCs, sampled before TCRalphabeta/CD19-depleted stem cell transplant. This clonotype was obtained from a girl less than two years old with combined immunodeficiency, due to receive a stem cell transplant. This chain uses TRBV20-1 with TRBJ1-1; D perhaps matches TRBD1 (6 bases). CDR3 DNA: TGCAGTGCTAGACAGGGGTGGACTGAAGCTTTCTTT. It specifies CSARQGWTEAFF.